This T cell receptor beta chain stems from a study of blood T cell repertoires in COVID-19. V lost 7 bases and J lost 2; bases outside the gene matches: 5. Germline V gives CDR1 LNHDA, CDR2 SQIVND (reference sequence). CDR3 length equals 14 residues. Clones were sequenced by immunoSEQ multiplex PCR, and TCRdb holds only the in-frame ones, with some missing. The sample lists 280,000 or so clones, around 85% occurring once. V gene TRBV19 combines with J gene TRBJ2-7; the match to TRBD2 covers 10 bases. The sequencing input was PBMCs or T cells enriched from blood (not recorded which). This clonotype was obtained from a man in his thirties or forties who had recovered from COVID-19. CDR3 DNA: TGTGCCAGTAATAGCGGGGGGTTTACCTACGAGCAGTACTTC. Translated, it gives CASNSGGFTYEQYF.